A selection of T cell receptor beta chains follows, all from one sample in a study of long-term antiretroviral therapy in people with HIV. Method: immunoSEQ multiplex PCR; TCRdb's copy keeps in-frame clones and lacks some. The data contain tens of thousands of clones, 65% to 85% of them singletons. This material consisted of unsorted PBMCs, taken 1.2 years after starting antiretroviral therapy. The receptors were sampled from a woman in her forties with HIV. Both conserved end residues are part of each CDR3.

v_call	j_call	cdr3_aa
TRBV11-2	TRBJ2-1	CASSFFGGYYNEQFF
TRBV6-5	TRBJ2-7	CASSLTGTGAYEQYF
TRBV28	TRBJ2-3	CASTTYTDTQYF
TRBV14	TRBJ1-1	CASSLGLNTEAFF
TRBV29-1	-	CSVAGTAYYEQYF
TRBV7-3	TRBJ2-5	CASSRTSGSGGETQYF
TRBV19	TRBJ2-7	CASSSAGLYYEQYF
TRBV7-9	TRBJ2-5	CASSLRKTQYF
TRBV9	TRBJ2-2	CASSVEAGGVTGELFF
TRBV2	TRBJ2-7	CASNSPGEFHEQYF
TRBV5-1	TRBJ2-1	CASSLSGLAGDQGASYNEQFF
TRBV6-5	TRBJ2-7	CASRRDRQDLYEQYF
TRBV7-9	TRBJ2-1	CASSSIDGLADEQFF
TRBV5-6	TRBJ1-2	CASSLGQGVGYGYTF
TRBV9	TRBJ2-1	CASSVGGLVGEQFF
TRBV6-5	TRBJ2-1	CASSYSLTSGRAGLFF
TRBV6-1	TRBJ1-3	CASSEARPTNPNTIYF
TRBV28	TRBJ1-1	CASSVFPRGNTEAFF
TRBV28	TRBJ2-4	CASSGPGSKNIQYF
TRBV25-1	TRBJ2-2	CASSWTSGAANTGELFF
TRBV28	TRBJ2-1	CASFGLAGRSSYNEQFF
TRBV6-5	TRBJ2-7	CASAAWGGEQYF
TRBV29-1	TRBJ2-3	CSVVFVAADTQYF
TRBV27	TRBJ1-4	CASSWQGGEKLFF
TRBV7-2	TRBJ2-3	CASSPGQLGGTQYF